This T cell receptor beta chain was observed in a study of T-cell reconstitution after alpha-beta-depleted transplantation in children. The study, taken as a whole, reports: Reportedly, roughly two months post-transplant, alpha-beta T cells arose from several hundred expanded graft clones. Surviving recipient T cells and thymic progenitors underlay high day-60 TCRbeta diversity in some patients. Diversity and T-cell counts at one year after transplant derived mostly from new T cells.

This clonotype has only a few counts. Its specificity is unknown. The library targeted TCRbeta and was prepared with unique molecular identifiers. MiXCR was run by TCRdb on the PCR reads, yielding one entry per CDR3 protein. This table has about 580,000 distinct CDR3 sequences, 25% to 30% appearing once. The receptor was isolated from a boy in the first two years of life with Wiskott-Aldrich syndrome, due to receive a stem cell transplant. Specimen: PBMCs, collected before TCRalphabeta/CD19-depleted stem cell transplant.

This CDR3 is CSARATGREQFF. CDR3 bases: TGCAGTGCTAGAGCCACGGGGCGGGAGCAGTTCTTC. The rearrangement uses TRBV20-1 and TRBJ2-1, with D tentatively TRBD1 or TRBD2 (5 bases each). V was pared by 1 base and J by 10 bases, with 11 bases between. The CDR3 is made up of 12 amino acids. Germline CDR1 reads DFQATT; CDR2 reads SNEGSKA (reference sequence).